The sequence of this T cell receptor (beta chain) was determined in a study of T cell responses to AZD1222 COVID-19 vaccine. The method was immunoSEQ multiplex PCR; TCRdb's version includes in-frame clones alone and lacks a portion of them. The sample holds 130,000 or so clones; approximately 95% are singletons and the top ten take more than 0.8%. Germline values: CDR1 KGHDR, CDR2 SFDVKD. The ends were cut back, 4 bases at V and 3 bases at J, with 9 bases in the middle. The CDR3 contains 13 residues. The sequence came from an adult in good health. V is TRBV24-1 and J is TRBJ2-7; perhaps TRBD2 as D (5 bases). The material was peripheral blood, obtained on day 0 of MenACWY control vaccination. CDR3 sequence reads: CATSEGSGYEQYF. CDR3 coding DNA: TGTGCCACCAGTGAGGGGAGCGGCTACGAGCAGTACTTC.